This is a list of T cell receptor beta chains from one sample in a study of CD8+ T cells in alopecia areata. The data were produced by immunoSEQ multiplex PCR, yet TCRdb's version contains in-frame clones alone and is incomplete. The repertoire holds some 160,000 clones, roughly 65% seen once, with 0.7% to 1% in the top ten. Sequenced here: CD4+ T cells sorted from blood, sampled at week 4, from a patient treated with tofacitinib. The receptors stem from a human donor with alopecia areata. The CDR3 runs from the conserved cysteine through the conserved F or W. Clone sizes are given selectively: once, few, many, or a class where the clone is expanded.

j_gene,v_gene,abundance,CDR3aa
TRBJ2-7,TRBV5-1,NA,CASSVRDRAYEQYF
TRBJ2-2,TRBV6-6,NA,CASSYGAGELFF
TRBJ1-1,TRBV5-4,few,CASSSGLQNTEAFF
TRBJ2-5,TRBV5-1,NA,CASSPGQGPQETQYF
TRBJ1-6,TRBV7-2,NA,CASSVQQGNSPLHF
TRBJ1-4,TRBV30,NA,CAWRSGTVKEKLFF
TRBJ2-5,TRBV19,NA,CASRYTGQGGETQYF
TRBJ2-1,TRBV14,NA,CASSPWTSGDSSYNEQFF
TRBJ2-2,TRBV29-1,NA,CSVQTGPSNTGELFF
TRBJ2-5,TRBV5-1,once,CASSKQIQETQYF
TRBJ2-1,TRBV20-1,NA,CSVEQGNEQFF
TRBJ1-1,TRBV27,NA,CASSLVRGNTEAFF
TRBJ1-6,TRBV2,NA,CASSEWTGSNSPLHF
TRBJ2-1,TRBV10-3,NA,CATLLSAATYNEQFF
TRBJ1-2,TRBV25-1,NA,CASRADRVGYTF
TRBJ2-5,TRBV30,NA,CAWSYNRLNQETQYF
TRBJ2-2,TRBV11-3,NA,CASSLAQGQGNTGELFF
TRBJ2-7,TRBV30,NA,CAWSPFRGEQYF
TRBJ2-1,TRBV4-1,NA,CASSQPSGGVDNEQFF
TRBJ1-4,TRBV6-6,NA,CATLGTVSEKLFF
TRBJ2-2,TRBV5-4,few,CASSLHTGELFF
TRBJ1-3,TRBV9,NA,CASSVEWQSGNTIYF
TRBJ1-4,TRBV10-3,NA,CAISDQNSPQGNEKLFF
TRBJ2-1,TRBV10-3,few,CAIGFGLGDEQFF
TRBJ1-3,TRBV30,NA,CAWSLGAGNTIYF